The T cell receptor beta chain under discussion was sequenced for a study of blood T cell repertoires in COVID-19. Looking at the study overall: PBMCs, B-cell-depleted T cells, or T cells provided the cDNA or gDNA that made up the material.

V was shortened by 1 base and J by 3 bases, with 8 bases between the two germline ends. Germline CDR1 is SGHRS and CDR2 is YFSETQ. CDR3 length: 13 amino acids. Original analysis: Estimation of nucleated cell counts was performed using reference gene primer amplification. TCRdb keeps only in-frame clones here, not all; method: immunoSEQ multiplex PCR. For V, J and clone size, that table is used; D and trimming come from the DNA. The sample lists 68,000 or so clones, roughly nine tenths seen once, with 7.3% in the top ten. Enrollment of patients from Seattle took place during active infection, with longitudinal follow-up.

This clonotype was sampled from a man aged 35 to 55 with COVID-19, enrolled during active disease. Sequenced input: peripheral blood. The chain has TRBV5-1 and TRBJ2-7, with TRBD2 as a possible D gene (6 bases). For the CDR3, the DNA is TGCGCCAGCAGCTTGTCGGAGGGCTACGAGCAGTACTTC. Its translation is CASSLSEGYEQYF.